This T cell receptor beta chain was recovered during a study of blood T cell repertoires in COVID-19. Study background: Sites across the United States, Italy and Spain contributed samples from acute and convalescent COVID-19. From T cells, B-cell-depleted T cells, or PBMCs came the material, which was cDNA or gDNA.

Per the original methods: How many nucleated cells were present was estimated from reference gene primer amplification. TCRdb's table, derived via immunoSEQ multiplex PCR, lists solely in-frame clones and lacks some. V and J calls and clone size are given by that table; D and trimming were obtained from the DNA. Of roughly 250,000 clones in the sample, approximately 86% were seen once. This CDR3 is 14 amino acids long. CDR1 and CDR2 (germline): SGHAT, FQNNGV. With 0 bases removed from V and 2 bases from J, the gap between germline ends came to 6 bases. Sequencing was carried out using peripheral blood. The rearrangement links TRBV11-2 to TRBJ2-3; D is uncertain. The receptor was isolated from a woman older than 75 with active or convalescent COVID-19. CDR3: CASSLEASTDTQYF. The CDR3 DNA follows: TGTGCCAGCAGCTTAGAAGCGTCCACAGATACGCAGTATTTT.